One and the same sample provided the 29 T cell receptor beta chains below, sequenced in a study of cytomegalovirus exposure and HLA in healthy donors. PCR was performed using 60 Vbeta and 13 Jbeta primers. This table comes from immunoSEQ multiplex PCR, and its TCRdb copy is limited to in-frame clones, with some not included. The table records 95,000 to 150,000 clones, over 75% of them present only once. Sequencing was done on a sample of PBMCs. The source of these receptors is a woman aged 18 to 35 in good health and CMV-seronegative.

The rearrangement links TRBV11-1 to TRBJ2-3, with D possibly TRBD1 on 6 matching bases. Germline loops: CDR1 SGHAT, CDR2 FQDESV (reference sequence). V was shortened by 2 bases and J by 6 bases, with 18 bases between the two germline ends. The CDR3 loop spans 16 amino acids. CDR3 nucleotide sequence: TGTGCCAGCAGCTTATATGAGGGGGTCCACCGGGATACGCAGTATTTT. As protein: CASSLYEGVHRDTQYF.

The rearrangement links TRBV9 to TRBJ2-3; the D gene is possibly TRBD1 (6 bases). The CDR3 has 14 amino acids. Per the germline V gene, CDR1 is SGDLS and CDR2 is YYNGEE. The germline V and J ends were trimmed by 5 bases and 8 bases, with 18 bases remaining between them. CDR3 DNA sequence: TGTGCCAGCAGTTCTACACAGGGTGGGGTTACGCAGTATTTT. It yields the protein CASSSTQGGVTQYF.

This clone was detected once. The chain employs TRBV7-9 and TRBJ1-4; the D gene is possibly TRBD1 (6 bases). CDR1 is SEHNR and CDR2 is FQNEAQ in the germline V gene (reference sequence). The V end was cut by 1 base, the J end by 3 bases, with 9 bases between. CDR3 size: 15 residues. The CDR3 nucleotides read TGTGCCAGCAGCTTAGAGGGGGATGCTAATGAAAAACTGTTTTTT. This codes for CASSLEGDANEKLFF. The full variable domain, its missing parts supplied by reference TRBV7-9 and TRBJ1-4, is DTGVSQNPRHKITKRGQNVTFRCDPISEHNRLYWYRQTLGQGPEFLTYFQNEAQLEKSRLLSDRFSAERPKGSFSTLEIQRTEQGDSAMYLCASSLEGDANEKLFFGSGTQLSVL.

The chain couples TRBV10-2 to TRBJ2-1, with 7 bases lining up with TRBD2. CDR3 size: 15 residues. Germline-derived CDR1 and CDR2 are WSHSY and SAAADI. V shed 6 bases and J 5 bases; nucleotides not matched to a gene: 10. The CDR3 nucleotides read TGCGCCAGCAGCCACGGGGCTAGCGGCCACAATGAGCAGTTCTTC. Protein product: CASSHGASGHNEQFF.

The rearrangement links TRBV7-2 to TRBJ2-3, with 9 bases matching TRBD1. The V and J ends lost 1 base and 11 bases, in that order; junction bases with no gene match: 10. Germline loops: CDR1 SGHTA, CDR2 FQGNSA. This CDR3 has 15 residues. CDR3 nucleotide sequence: TGTGCCAGCAGCTTAGACGGGACAGGGTCTCAGGGGCAGTATTTT. This codes for CASSLDGTGSQGQYF.

J is TRBJ2-4 and V is TRBV2, with 10 nucleotides matching TRBD2. V was clipped by 6 bases and J by 9 bases; unmatched bases: 2. The germline gives CDR1 SNHLY, CDR2 FYNNEI. The CDR3 consists of 12 residues. As DNA, the CDR3 is TGTGCCAGCAGGAGACTAGCGGGCATTCAGTACTTC. Its protein product is CASRRLAGIQYF.

The genes are TRBV30 and TRBJ2-5; 11 bases fit TRBD1. The junction had 11 bases not matched to a gene; V was cut back by 3 bases and J by 5 bases. Germline V lookup: CDR1 GTSNPN, CDR2 SVGIG (reference sequence). This CDR3 spans 16 amino acids. Here the CDR3 reads CAWRAGWTGGGETQYF. The CDR3 nucleotides are TGTGCCTGGAGGGCGGGATGGACAGGGGGCGGGGAGACCCAGTACTTC.

This clone has just one count. The V gene is TRBV27, the J gene TRBJ1-2, with D perhaps TRBD1 (5 bases). The CDR3 consists of 15 residues. The V gene's germline CDR1 is MNHEY and CDR2 SMNVEV (reference sequence). V lost 6 bases, J lost 2 bases, and 16 bases lay in between. The chain's CDR3 is CASSPVGGVNYGYTF. In DNA, the CDR3 is TGTGCCAGCAGCCCAGTCGGGGGTGTGAACTATGGCTACACCTTC.

The chain carries TRBV29-1 and TRBJ2-1; maybe TRBD1 (5 bases). Germline V lookup: CDR1 SQVTM, CDR2 ANQGSEA. The V and J ends lost 5 bases and 2 bases respectively, with 10 bases between them. This CDR3 contains 13 residues. CDR3 region: CSVSKDTYNEQFF. CDR3 DNA sequence: TGCAGCGTTTCCAAGGACACCTACAATGAGCAGTTCTTC.

The chain links TRBV7-6 to TRBJ2-2; D ambiguous. Germline V gene data show CDR1 as SGHVS and CDR2 as FNYEAQ. The CDR3 runs 13 residues. Between the trimmed V and J ends, which lost 5 bases and 0 bases, there was a span of 4 bases. CDR3 in DNA: TGTGCCAGCAGCCCTTCGAACACCGGGGAGCTGTTTTTT. Its translation is CASSPSNTGELFF.

The V call is TRBV5-4, the J call TRBJ1-1; D is unclear. CDR3 length equals 13 residues. Germline lookup yields CDR1 SGHNT and CDR2 YYREEE (reference sequence). V gave up 0 bases and J gave up 5 bases, with 8 bases separating them. The CDR3 DNA sequence: TGTGCCAGCAGCTTGGGGTCTCAGACTGAAGCTTTCTTT. Translation: CASSLGSQTEAFF.

V is TRBV19 and J is TRBJ1-5; D is uncertain. Germline assignment: CDR1 LNHDA and CDR2 SQIVND (reference sequence). This CDR3 has 17 residues. The ends were cut back, 3 bases at V and 10 bases at J, with 25 bases in the middle. CDR3 nucleotides: TGTGCCAGTAGTATCGGCGGGCACGGTATAGCAATCAGCCCCCAGCATTTT. Translated, it gives CASSIGGHGIAISPQHF.

The chain carries TRBV27 and TRBJ2-7, with 8 bases aligning to TRBD1. Germline lookup yields CDR1 MNHEY and CDR2 SMNVEV (reference sequence). V lost 5 bases, J lost 0 bases, and 9 bases stayed unmatched. The CDR3 totals 16 residues. CDR3: CASSHRDRRSSYEQYF. CDR3 DNA sequence: TGTGCCAGCAGTCACCGGGACAGGAGAAGCTCCTACGAGCAGTACTTC.

This chain links TRBV11-2 with TRBJ1-2; D remains ambiguous. CDR3 length: 18 amino acids. V was shortened by 5 bases and J by 5 bases, with 27 bases between the two germline ends. Germline V gives CDR1 SGHAT, CDR2 FQNNGV. CDR3 protein: CASSPGLDRLPITYGYTF. For the CDR3, the DNA is TGTGCCAGCAGCCCCGGCCTCGATCGACTTCCCATCACTTATGGCTACACCTTC.

This chain joins TRBV27 and TRBJ1-1; TRBD1 matches at 7 bases. Germline CDR1 reads MNHEY; CDR2 reads SMNVEV (reference sequence). The CDR3 length is 14 residues. Unmatched junction bases numbered 4, after V lost 5 bases and J lost 1 base. The CDR3 DNA is TGTGCCAGCAGTCTGACAGGGTGGAACACTGAAGCTTTCTTT. As protein: CASSLTGWNTEAFF.

The chain carries TRBV4-1 and TRBJ2-6, with 9 bases matching TRBD1. The CDR3 loop spans 18 amino acids. Germline V gene data show CDR1 as MGHRA and CDR2 as YSYEKL. The junction had 4 bases not matched to a gene; V was cut back by 1 base and J by 0 bases. This CDR3 reads CASSQGTGVVSGANVLTF. CDR3 in DNA: TGCGCCAGCAGCCAAGGGACAGGGGTGGTCTCTGGGGCCAACGTCCTGACTTTC.

V and J are TRBV19 and TRBJ2-3; D call uncertain. V lost 5 bases and J 0 bases, leaving 18 bases between the germline ends. This CDR3 is 17 amino acids long. CDR1 LNHDA and CDR2 SQIVND come from the germline V gene (reference sequence). The CDR3: CASSLNNRLHSTDTQYF. As DNA, the CDR3 is TGTGCCAGTAGTCTGAATAACCGATTACATAGCACAGATACGCAGTATTTT.

This clone was detected only a few times. V usage is TRBV6-6 and J usage is TRBJ1-1; tentative D call: TRBD1 (6 bases). The V end was cut by 7 bases, the J end by 3 bases, with 12 bases between. CDR1 is MNHNY, CDR2 SVGAGI, per germline (reference sequence). The CDR3 loop spans 13 amino acids. This chain's CDR3 is CASTLQGDTEAFF. CDR3 sequence (DNA): TGTGCCAGCACGCTACAGGGAGACACTGAAGCTTTCTTT.

This clone was seen only a few times. The J gene is TRBJ1-3, the V gene TRBV6-6; D uncertain. The V and J ends lost 6 bases and 8 bases respectively, with 11 bases between them. The germline V gene encodes CDR1 MNHNY and CDR2 SVGAGI (reference sequence). CDR3 length equals 12 residues. CDR3 protein: CASRESRDTIYF. In nucleotides, the CDR3 is TGTGCCAGCAGGGAGTCAAGAGACACCATATATTTT.

In this sample, this clone turned up once. The rearrangement uses TRBV5-6 and TRBJ1-1; TRBD1 is a possible D gene (6 bases). Trimming took 2 bases from V and 5 from J, leaving 13 bases between them. The CDR3 consists of 14 residues. From germline, CDR1 is SGHDT and CDR2 YYEEEE. The DNA for the CDR3 is TGTGCCAGCAGCTTCGCCAGGGGAGAAACTGAAGCTTTCTTT. This sequence encodes CASSFARGETEAFF.

This chain connects TRBV6-6 to TRBJ1-4; 7 nucleotides match TRBD1. Germline loops: CDR1 MNHNY, CDR2 SVGAGI (reference sequence). After removal of 6 bases from V and 4 bases from J, the junction contained 8 bases not matched to a gene. This CDR3 is built from 15 residues. The CDR3 bases are TGTGCCAGCAGGCACCCGGGACAGCATAATGAAAAACTGTTTTTT. Its protein is CASRHPGQHNEKLFF.

The rearrangement uses TRBV27 and TRBJ1-2, with unresolved D. The CDR3 runs 14 residues. Germline assignment: CDR1 MNHEY and CDR2 SMNVEV (reference sequence). The V end lost 7 bases, the J end lost 8 bases, and 20 bases lay between the germline ends. This CDR3 is CASTPGANYVGYTF. The CDR3 nucleotides are TGTGCCAGCACCCCGGGTGCCAACTATGTAGGCTACACCTTC.

The count of this clone is one. The rearrangement links TRBV7-9 to TRBJ2-5; possibly TRBD2 for D (6 bases). Per germline, CDR1 SEHNR and CDR2 FQNEAQ (reference sequence). The CDR3 totals 14 residues. Trimming stripped 3 bases from V and 3 bases from J, with 11 bases between. CDR3 region: CASSFRGLEETQYF. In DNA form, the CDR3 reads TGTGCCAGCAGCTTTAGGGGACTTGAAGAGACCCAGTACTTC.

The V and J genes are TRBV14 and TRBJ2-3, with 9 bases aligning to TRBD2. V was pared by 4 bases and J by 5 bases, with 13 bases of the junction left unmatched. This CDR3 is built from 17 residues. CDR1 is SGHDN and CDR2 is FVKESK in the germline V gene. CDR3 region: CASSPFLASGIRDTQYF. For the CDR3, the DNA is TGTGCCAGCAGCCCCTTCCTGGCTAGCGGGATTAGAGATACGCAGTATTTT.

The J gene is TRBJ1-2, the V gene TRBV19, with D maybe TRBD1 (5 bases). V lost 0 bases, J lost 2 bases, and 10 bases lay in between. The CDR3 loop spans 15 amino acids. Per germline, CDR1 LNHDA and CDR2 SQIVND (reference sequence). The CDR3 reads CASSIEAGRNYGYTF. Written as DNA, the CDR3 is TGTGCCAGTAGTATAGAAGCGGGGCGGAACTATGGCTACACCTTC.

The chain has TRBV6-6 and TRBJ1-2, with 9 bases lining up with TRBD1. Trimming took 6 bases from V and 4 from J; bases not matched to a gene: 6. The CDR3 is made up of 14 amino acids. Germline V CDR1 and CDR2: MNHNY, SVGAGI (reference sequence). The CDR3 is CASSSDRGAYGYTF. DNA for the CDR3: TGTGCCAGCAGCTCGGACAGGGGAGCCTATGGCTACACCTTC.

The chain employs TRBV5-1 and TRBJ2-6, with 7 nucleotides matching TRBD1. In germline, CDR1 is SGHRS, CDR2 YFSETQ. Trimming cost V 4 bases and J 0 bases; bases outside gene matches: 4. The length of the CDR3 is 16 residues. CDR3 nucleotides: TGCGCCAGCAGCCCTGGGACAGCCTCTGGGGCCAACGTCCTGACTTTC. It encodes CASSPGTASGANVLTF.

This clone was found once. The chain recombines TRBV2 with TRBJ1-1; D uncertain. V lost 6 bases to trimming and J lost 1 base, with 9 bases between them. Germline V gene sequence: CDR1 SNHLY, CDR2 FYNNEI. This CDR3 is 13 amino acids long. CDR3 sequence reads: CASRAPWNTEAFF. In DNA, the CDR3 is TGTGCCAGCAGGGCACCCTGGAACACTGAAGCTTTCTTT. The full variable domain, rest sourced from reference TRBV2 and TRBJ1-1, is EPEVTQTPSHQVTQMGQEVILRCVPISNHLYFYWYRQILGQKVEFLVSFYNNEISEKSEIFDDQFSVERPDGSNFTLKIRSTKLEDSAMYFCASRAPWNTEAFFGQGTRLTVV.

The CDR3 loop is CASSSPAGGGTYNEQFF. Written as DNA, the CDR3 is TGTGCCAGCAGCTCCCCGGCCGGGGGAGGAACCTACAATGAGCAGTTCTTC. This chain connects TRBV7-9 to TRBJ2-1, with TRBD2 as a possible D gene (6 bases). Germline values: CDR1 SEHNR, CDR2 FQNEAQ (reference sequence). CDR3 length equals 17 residues. V lost 4 bases to trimming and J lost 2 bases, with 18 bases between them.